One T cell receptor beta chain is described in this entry. Its antigen is not identified. Germline V CDR1 and CDR2: ENHRY, SYGVKD. V was pared by 2 bases and J by 4 bases, with 15 bases between. The CDR3 spans 15 residues. These data originate in a study of vaccination and CD4 T cells after COVID-19. Background on the study: At a median around 100 days (range 35 to 161) after diagnosis, post-COVID samples were drawn. Overlapping SARS-CoV-2, HCoV-NL63, HCoV-OC43 and HCoV-229E spike peptides were used to stimulate cells.

The Oncomine TCR Beta short-read assay sequenced DNA from cultured CD4+ T cells. Via MiXCR, TCRdb re-called the PCR reads, giving one row per CDR3 protein. The data show around 16,000 distinct CDR3 sequences, about half seen once. Time point specified: late sampling 161 to 241 days after vaccination in three convalescent patients. Treatment in this sample: approximately 11-day PBMC culture with coronavirus spike peptide pools or control peptides (ViraFEST assay). This chain joins TRBV10-3 and TRBJ2-7; the D gene could be TRBD1 or TRBD2 (5 bases each). Sample: CD4+ T cells from blood, cultured in vitro, taken about 7 months after SARS-CoV-2 vaccination. The TCR originated in a human donor who had recovered from COVID-19. Here the CDR3 DNA reads TGTGCCATCAGTGAGACCGGGACGGGCTCTTACGAGCAGTACTTC. This encodes CAISETGTGSYEQYF.